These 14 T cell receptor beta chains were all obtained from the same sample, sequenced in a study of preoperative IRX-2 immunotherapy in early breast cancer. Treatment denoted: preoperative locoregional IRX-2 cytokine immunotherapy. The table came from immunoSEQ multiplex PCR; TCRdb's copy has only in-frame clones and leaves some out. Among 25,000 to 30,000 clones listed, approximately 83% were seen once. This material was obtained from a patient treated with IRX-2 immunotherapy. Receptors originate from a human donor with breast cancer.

This CDR3 reads CASSYSTGLRVHEQFF. For the CDR3, the DNA is TGTGCCAGCAGTTACTCGACGGGACTCCGAGTTCATGAGCAGTTCTTC. This sequence joins TRBV6-8 and TRBJ2-1; tentative D call: TRBD2 (6 bases). This CDR3 contains 16 residues. CDR1 and CDR2 (germline): MNHGY, SAAAGT. Trimming took 0 bases from V and 8 from J, leaving 17 bases between them.

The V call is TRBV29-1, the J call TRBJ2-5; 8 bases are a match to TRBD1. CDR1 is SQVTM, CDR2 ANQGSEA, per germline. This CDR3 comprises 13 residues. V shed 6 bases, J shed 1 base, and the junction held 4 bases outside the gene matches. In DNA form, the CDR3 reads TGCAGCGTCGTAACAGGGGGCCAAGAGACCCAGTACTTC. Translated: CSVVTGGQETQYF.

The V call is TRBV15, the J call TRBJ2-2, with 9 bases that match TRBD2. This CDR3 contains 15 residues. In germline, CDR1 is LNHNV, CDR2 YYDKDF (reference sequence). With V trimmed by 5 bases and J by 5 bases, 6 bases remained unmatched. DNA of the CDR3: TGTGCCACCAGCGCCCGACTAGCGGATACCGGGGAGCTGTTTTTT. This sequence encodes CATSARLADTGELFF.

CDR3 in amino acids: CASSWLAGGHEQYF. The DNA for the CDR3 is TGTGCCAGTAGCTGGTTAGCGGGGGGCCACGAGCAGTACTTC. The genes are TRBV19 and TRBJ2-7; 10 nucleotides agree with TRBD2. The V gene end was trimmed by 6 bases and the J gene end by 5 bases; junction bases not matched to a gene: 7. Germline CDR1 is LNHDA and CDR2 is SQIVND (reference sequence). CDR3 length: 14 amino acids.

The CDR3 DNA sequence: TGTGCCAGTAGTATTTTGGCAATAGGTTCGGCAGATACGCAGTATTTT. Translation: CASSILAIGSADTQYF. V usage is TRBV19 and J usage is TRBJ2-3; no clear D gene. Trimming shortened V by 3 bases and J by 4 bases, and 17 bases separated the two germline ends. The length of the CDR3 is 16 residues. Germline CDR1 LNHDA, CDR2 SQIVND (reference sequence).

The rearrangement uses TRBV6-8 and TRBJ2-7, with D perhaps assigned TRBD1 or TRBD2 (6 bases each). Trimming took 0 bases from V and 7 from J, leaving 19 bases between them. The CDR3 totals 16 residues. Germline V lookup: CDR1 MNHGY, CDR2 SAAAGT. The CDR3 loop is CASSYSPGSPQGEQYF. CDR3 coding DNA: TGTGCCAGCAGTTACTCCCCCGGGAGCCCACAGGGTGAGCAGTACTTC.

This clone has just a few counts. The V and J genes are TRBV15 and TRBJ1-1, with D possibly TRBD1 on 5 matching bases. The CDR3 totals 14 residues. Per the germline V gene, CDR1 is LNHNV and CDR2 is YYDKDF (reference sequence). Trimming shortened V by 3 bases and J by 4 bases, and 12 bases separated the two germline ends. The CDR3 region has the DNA TGTGCCACCAGCAGGGTCAGGGCTGGCACTGAAGCTTTCTTT. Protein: CATSRVRAGTEAFF.

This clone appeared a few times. The CDR3 loop is CAWSVPPLLRPQHF. Here the CDR3 DNA reads TGTGCCTGGAGTGTTCCCCCCTTACTTCGGCCCCAGCATTTT. The chain employs TRBV30 and TRBJ1-5; D unresolved. With 0 bases removed from V and 9 bases from J, the gap between germline ends came to 15 bases. The CDR3 has 14 amino acids. The V gene's germline CDR1 is GTSNPN and CDR2 SVGIG (reference sequence).

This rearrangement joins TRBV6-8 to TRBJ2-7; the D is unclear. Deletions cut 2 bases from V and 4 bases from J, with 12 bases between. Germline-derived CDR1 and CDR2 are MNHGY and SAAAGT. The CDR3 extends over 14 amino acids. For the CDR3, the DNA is TGTGCCAGCAGTTACGACGTGGGATTATACGAGCAGTACTTC. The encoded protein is CASSYDVGLYEQYF.

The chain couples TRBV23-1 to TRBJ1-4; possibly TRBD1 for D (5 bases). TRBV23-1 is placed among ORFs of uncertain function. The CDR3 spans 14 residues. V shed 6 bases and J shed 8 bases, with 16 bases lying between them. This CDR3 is CASSQGDDREKLFF. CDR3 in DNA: TGCGCCAGCAGCCAAGGGGACGACAGAGAAAAACTGTTTTTT.

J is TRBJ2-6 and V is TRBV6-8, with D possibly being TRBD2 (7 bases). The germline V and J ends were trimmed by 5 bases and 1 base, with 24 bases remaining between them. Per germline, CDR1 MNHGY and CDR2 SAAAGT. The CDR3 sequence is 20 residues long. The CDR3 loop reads CASSQGSGGLYPSGANVLTF. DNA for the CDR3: TGTGCCAGCAGTCAGGGGTCCGGGGGGTTATACCCTTCTGGGGCCAACGTCCTGACTTTC.

DNA of the CDR3: TGTGCCAGCAGTTACGGACAGAGGGGAGAGCAGTACTTC. Translation gives CASSYGQRGEQYF. The chain employs TRBV6-8 and TRBJ2-7; a possible D gene is TRBD1 (6 bases). CDR3 length equals 13 residues. Trimming took 2 bases from V and 7 from J, leaving 12 bases between them. Germline V lookup: CDR1 MNHGY, CDR2 SAAAGT.

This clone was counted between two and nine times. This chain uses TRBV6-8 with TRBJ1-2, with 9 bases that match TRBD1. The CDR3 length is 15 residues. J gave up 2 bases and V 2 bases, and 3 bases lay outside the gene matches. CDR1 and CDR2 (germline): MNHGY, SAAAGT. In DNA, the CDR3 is TGTGCCAGCAGTTACCGAGGACAGGGGAACTATGGCTACACCTTC. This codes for CASSYRGQGNYGYTF.

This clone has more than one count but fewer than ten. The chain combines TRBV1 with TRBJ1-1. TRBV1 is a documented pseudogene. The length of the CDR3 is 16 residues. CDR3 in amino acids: CASSQEGDGLNTEAFF. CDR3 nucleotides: TGCGCCAGCAGCCAAGAGGGAGACGGACTGAACACTGAAGCTTTCTTT.